These 17 T cell receptor beta chains originate from one sample sequenced in a study of identical twins. In TCRdb, the 5' RACE reads were re-called with MiXCR into one record per CDR3 protein. The table shows about 340,000 distinct CDR3 sequences, with roughly an eighth occurring only once. This sample also belongs to another study, concerning yellow fever vaccine responses in identical twins.

Sequencing used CD8+ T cells sorted from blood. These receptors were collected from a woman under 30 in good health.

The chain couples TRBV9 to TRBJ2-3; D possibly corresponds to TRBD1 (5 bases). The CDR3 is 16 residues long. Germline lookup yields CDR1 SGDLS and CDR2 YYNGEE. V lost 1 base and J lost 0, with 12 bases in between. Written as DNA, the CDR3 is TGTGCCAGCAGCGTACGGAACAGGTCTAGCACAGATACGCAGTATTTT. Amino acid sequence: CASSVRNRSSTDTQYF.

In its sample, this clonotype was seen many times. The chain joins TRBV5-1 to TRBJ2-7; 9 bases are shared with TRBD1. Per the germline V gene, CDR1 is SGHRS and CDR2 is YFSETQ. Trimming at V came to 4 bases and at J to 4 bases, leaving 9 bases not matched to a gene. This CDR3 is built from 15 residues. This CDR3 is CASSPAGTGRYEQYF. The CDR3 DNA reads TGCGCCAGCAGCCCCGCCGGGACAGGGAGGTACGAGCAGTACTTC. Together with reference TRBV5-1 and TRBJ2-7, the CDR3 gives the full variable domain: KAGVTQTPRYLIKTRGQQVTLSCSPISGHRSVSWYQQTPGQGLQFLFEYFSETQRNKGNFPGRFSGRQFSNSRSEMNVSTLELGDSALYLCASSPAGTGRYEQYFGPGTRLTVT.

This clonotype came up a few times. The J gene is TRBJ2-1, the V gene TRBV5-5; the D call may be TRBD1 or TRBD2 (6 bases each). V shed 4 bases and J shed 5 bases, with 19 bases lying between them. The CDR3 runs to 16 residues. CDR1 is SGHKS, CDR2 YYEKEE, per germline (reference sequence). DNA for the CDR3: TGTGCCAGCAGCCCGAGGGGGGCGTTTATCCACAATGAGCAGTTCTTC. It yields the protein CASSPRGAFIHNEQFF.

The V call is TRBV27, the J call TRBJ2-1; 10 bases match TRBD2. The V gene end was trimmed by 8 bases and the J gene end by 2 bases; junction bases not matched to a gene: 3. Germline-derived CDR1 and CDR2 are MNHEY and SMNVEV (reference sequence). The CDR3 is 14 residues long. DNA of the CDR3: TGTGCCAGCCAGAGCGGGGGGGCCTACAATGAGCAGTTCTTC. It is translated as CASQSGGAYNEQFF.

The V call is TRBV29-1, the J call TRBJ2-7; TRBD2 matches 7 bases. V shed 7 bases, J shed 6 bases, and the junction held 15 bases outside the gene matches. This CDR3 is 14 amino acids long. Germline CDR1 is SQVTM and CDR2 is ANQGSEA. CDR3 residues: CSALLATQSLEQYF. As DNA, the CDR3 is TGCAGCGCTTTACTAGCGACCCAATCGCTCGAGCAGTACTTC.

The V and J genes are TRBV7-9 and TRBJ2-5; TRBD1 aligns across 7 bases. CDR3 size: 14 residues. The V and J ends lost 4 bases and 1 base, in that order; junction bases with no gene match: 3. Germline CDR1 is SEHNR and CDR2 is FQNEAQ (reference sequence). The CDR3 here is CASSSTGPQETQYF. The DNA for the CDR3 is TGTGCCAGCAGCTCGACAGGGCCCCAAGAGACCCAGTACTTC. Filled out from reference TRBV7-9 and TRBJ2-5, the complete variable domain reads DTGVSQNPRHKITKRGQNVTFRCDPISEHNRLYWYRQTLGQGPEFLTYFQNEAQLEKSRLLSDRFSAERPKGSFSTLEIQRTEQGDSAMYLCASSSTGPQETQYFGPGTRLLVL.

The genes are TRBV5-6 and TRBJ2-7; weak D call: TRBD1 (6 bases). With 3 bases removed from V and 6 bases from J, the gap between germline ends came to 10 bases. The CDR3 length is 12 residues. Germline V gene lookup returns CDR1 SGHDT and CDR2 YYEEEE. For the CDR3, the DNA is TGTGCCAGCAGCTGGGGGACAATCGAGCAGTACTTC. Translating it yields CASSWGTIEQYF.

This clonotype has ten or more counts. In DNA, the CDR3 is TGTGCCAGCAGTTTAGACCCCGGGACAACCTGGGACCGGCCTGAAGCTTTCTTT. Its protein product is CASSLDPGTTWDRPEAFF. The rearrangement joins TRBV12-3 or TRBV12-4 to TRBJ1-1; D might be TRBD1 (6 bases). The CDR3 covers 18 residues. V lost 1 base and J lost 6, with 24 bases in between.

In its sample, this clonotype was seen a few times. This CDR3 is CASSPRLAGEYNEQFF. The CDR3 coding sequence is TGTGCCAGCAGTCCCCGCCTAGCGGGGGAATACAATGAGCAGTTCTTC. V gene TRBV12-3 or TRBV12-4 combines with J gene TRBJ2-1; 10 bases align to TRBD2. Trimming took 5 bases from V and 4 from J; bases not matched to a gene: 8. The CDR3 sequence is 16 residues long.

The J gene is TRBJ2-1, the V gene TRBV7-6, with 9 bases matching TRBD2. The V and J ends lost 1 base and 5 bases, in that order; junction bases with no gene match: 12. Germline V gene data show CDR1 as SGHVS and CDR2 as FNYEAQ. The CDR3 runs 18 residues. In DNA, the CDR3 is TGTGCCAGCAGCTTAGGAGGTTCGTCTAGCGGGACAAACAATGAGCAGTTCTTC. This encodes CASSLGGSSSGTNNEQFF.

The chain is built from TRBV4-1 and TRBJ2-3; D gene uncertain. The CDR3 length is 13 residues. CDR1 and CDR2 from the germline V gene are MGHRA and YSYEKL. Trimming stripped 6 bases from V and 4 bases from J, with 11 bases between. DNA for the CDR3: TGCGCCAGCAGTAACCGGGCCCCAGATACGCAGTATTTT. Translation gives CASSNRAPDTQYF.

This clonotype was counted ten times or more. The rearrangement joins TRBV12-3 or TRBV12-4 to TRBJ1-5; tentatively, D is TRBD1 (6 bases). With 4 bases removed from V and 6 bases from J, the gap between germline ends came to 10 bases. CDR3 length equals 13 residues. DNA for the CDR3: TGTGCCAGCAGTTATGGGGGGCGTCAGCCCCAGCATTTT. This codes for CASSYGGRQPQHF.

This clonotype was observed a few times. The chain recombines TRBV12-3 or TRBV12-4 with TRBJ1-5, with 7 nucleotides matching TRBD1. This CDR3 is built from 15 residues. The junction had 6 bases not matched to a gene; V was cut back by 3 bases and J by 4 bases. CDR3 coding DNA: TGTGCCAGCAGTTTGGTCCCAGGGGGGAATCAGCCCCAGCATTTT. It encodes CASSLVPGGNQPQHF.

This clonotype was observed many times. The chain is built from TRBV29-1 and TRBJ2-5, with 9 bases lining up with TRBD1. Per germline, CDR1 SQVTM and CDR2 ANQGSEA. Trimming took 6 bases from V and 5 from J; bases not matched to a gene: 10. CDR3 length equals 14 residues. CDR3 residues: CSVDTGTGWETQYF. The CDR3 coding sequence is TGCAGCGTGGATACCGGGACAGGGTGGGAGACCCAGTACTTC. Combining the CDR3 with reference TRBV29-1 and TRBJ2-5 gives the whole variable domain SAVISQKPSRDICQRGTSLTIQCQVDSQVTMMFWYRQQPGQSLTLIATANQGSEATYESGFVIDKFPISRPNLTFSTLTVSNMSPEDSSIYLCSVDTGTGWETQYFGPGTRLLVL.

This clonotype has a count of ten or more. This rearrangement joins TRBV7-9 to TRBJ2-2; D call uncertain. CDR3 length: 14 residues. The germline gives CDR1 SEHNR, CDR2 FQNEAQ (reference sequence). The germline V and J ends were trimmed by 5 bases and 14 bases, with 21 bases remaining between them. The CDR3 loop is CASSRTGSLTPLFF. The CDR3 nucleotides are TGTGCCAGCAGCCGAACCGGGTCCCTCACGCCTCTGTTTTTT.

This clonotype was counted a few times. The V and J genes are TRBV4-1 and TRBJ2-7; 8 bases fit TRBD2. V lost 1 base, J lost 3 bases, and 8 bases stayed unmatched. The CDR3 runs 16 residues. The V gene's germline CDR1 is MGHRA and CDR2 YSYEKL. The CDR3 coding sequence is TGCGCCAGCAGCCAAGGAACTAGCGGCCCTTACTACGAGCAGTACTTC. Translating it yields CASSQGTSGPYYEQYF.

The V call is TRBV28, the J call TRBJ2-5; TRBD2 agrees at 14 bases. The CDR3 runs to 16 residues. Germline V lookup: CDR1 MDHEN, CDR2 SYDVKM. J was trimmed by 4 bases and V by 4 bases; bases with no gene match: 5. CDR3 nucleotides: TGTGCCAGCAGTTACGGACTAGCGGGAGGCGGAGAGACCCAGTACTTC. Translation gives CASSYGLAGGGETQYF.